These 28 T cell receptor beta chains were all obtained from the same sample, sequenced in a study of regulatory T cells in long-lasting Graves disease. Indicated time point: persistent/refractory GD, antithyroid drugs over 5 years with positive TRAb. Making the TCR library involved RNA that had been extracted from PBMCs. Building of the TCR beta libraries involved iRepertoire HTBI primers and Arm-PCR of CDR3 regions. TCRdb redid the calling of the multiplex PCR reads with MiXCR, one entry per CDR3 protein. The sample contains about 660,000 distinct CDR3 sequences, around 30% of which appear only once. The material sequenced was peripheral blood mononuclear cells (PBMCs), taken when the disease was refractory, from a patient treated with antithyroid drugs. All receptors derive from a female donor with Graves disease.

Comment on this clonotype: The junction shows a germline mismatch at one end, possibly a read error. V gene TRBV6-1 combines with J gene TRBJ2-1; 13 positions agree with TRBD2. The CDR3 contains 18 residues. Per germline, CDR1 MNHNS and CDR2 SASEGT. The CDR3, as DNA: TGTGCCAGCAGTGCCGCCCCTCCGGGACTAGCGGGAACCAATGGGCAGTTCTTC. Translated, it gives CASSAAPPGLAGTNGQFF.

This clonotype came up a few times. V usage is TRBV27 and J usage is TRBJ1-6, with 9 bases fitting TRBD1. The ends lost 6 bases at V and 7 bases at J; junction bases unmatched: 7. Germline-derived CDR1 and CDR2 are MNHEY and SMNVEV (reference sequence). This CDR3 spans 15 amino acids. CDR3 nucleotide sequence: TGTGCCAGCAGCCGGAACAGGGGGCTAAATTCACCCCTCCACTTT. Residues: CASSRNRGLNSPLHF.

This clonotype came up once. A junction end diverges from the germline sequence, so it may reflect a read error. The CDR3 DNA sequence: TGTGCCAGCAGCCTGGGACAGTCCGCCACTGAAGCTTTCTTT. This gives the protein CASSLGQSATEAFF. The chain couples TRBV5-1 to TRBJ1-1; 7 nucleotides agree with TRBD1. This CDR3 has 14 residues. The germline CDR1 and CDR2 sequences are SGHRS and YFSETQ. Drawing the rest from reference TRBV5-1 and TRBJ1-1, the complete variable domain is KAGVTQTPRYLIKTRGQQVTLSCSPISGHRSVSWYQQTPGQGLQFLFEYFSETQRNKGNFPGRFSGRQFSNSRSEMNVSTLELGDSALYLCASSLGQSATEAFFGQGTRLTVV.

This clonotype has a count of ten or more. The rearrangement links TRBV28 to TRBJ1-4; the D gene is possibly TRBD1 (5 bases). The CDR3 is made up of 14 amino acids. Germline V gene data show CDR1 as MDHEN and CDR2 as SYDVKM. V was cut by 6 bases and J by 3 bases, with 11 bases left in between. In DNA form, the CDR3 reads TGTGCCAGCAGGCCCCCGGGGGCTAATGAAAAACTGTTTTTT. Amino acids: CASRPPGANEKLFF.

The sample holds a few counts of this clonotype. The chain carries TRBV30 and TRBJ2-7; TRBD1 agrees at 7 bases. CDR3 size: 14 residues. Looked up from germline, CDR1 is GTSNPN and CDR2 is SVGIG (reference sequence). After removal of 0 bases from V and 3 bases from J, the junction contained 5 bases not matched to a gene. CDR3 nucleotides: TGTGCCTGGAGTGTAAAAGGGGGCTACTACGAGCAGTACTTC. Encoded protein: CAWSVKGGYYEQYF.

Regarding this clonotype: A much larger clone differs from this one at a single base, so this may be a read error. V gene TRBV28 combines with J gene TRBJ1-4, with unresolved D. The CDR3 loop spans 14 amino acids. Germline assignment: CDR1 MDHEN and CDR2 SYDVKM. The CDR3 DNA reads as TGTGCCAGCAGTTTATCGCAGGTGGATGAAAACCTGTTTTTT. Translation: CASSLSQVDENLFF. Together with reference TRBV28 and TRBJ1-4, the CDR3 gives the full variable domain: DVKVTQSSRYLVKRTGEKVFLECVQDMDHENMFWYRQDPGLGLRLIYFSYDVKMKEKGDIPEGYSVSREKKERFSLILESASTNQTSMYLCASSLSQVDENLFFGSGTQLSVL.

This clonotype has more than one count but fewer than ten. CDR3: CASTLGGTLNTEAFF. In nucleotides, the CDR3 is TGTGCCAGCACCCTGGGGGGGACTTTGAACACTGAAGCTTTCTTT. The V and J genes are TRBV6-1 and TRBJ1-1; tentatively, D is TRBD1 (5 bases). Trimming took off 7 bases at V and 0 bases at J, with 15 bases between the two ends. The CDR3 is made up of 15 amino acids. Germline loops: CDR1 MNHNS, CDR2 SASEGT.

V and J are TRBV5-1 and TRBJ2-2; TRBD1 aligns across 9 bases. V shed 4 bases, J shed 7 bases, and the junction held 8 bases outside the gene matches. Germline V lookup: CDR1 SGHRS, CDR2 YFSETQ. The CDR3 loop spans 15 amino acids. This CDR3 is CASSRTGERIGELFF. CDR3 sequence (DNA): TGCGCCAGCAGCCGGACAGGGGAAAGGATCGGGGAGCTGTTTTTT.

This clonotype was counted at least ten times. The V gene is TRBV3-1, the J gene TRBJ2-5; possibly TRBD2 for D (5 bases). Deletions cut 1 base from V and 5 bases from J, with 17 bases between. Germline assignment: CDR1 LGHDT and CDR2 YNNKEL (reference sequence). CDR3 length equals 16 residues. CDR3 amino acids: CASSQAGKPKWETQYF. CDR3 nucleotide sequence: TGTGCCAGCAGCCAAGCCGGGAAGCCGAAGTGGGAGACCCAGTACTTC.

This clonotype was observed many times. V gene TRBV19 combines with J gene TRBJ2-1; D is ambiguous. Trimming cost V 3 bases and J 5 bases, with 14 bases left between them. Germline V gives CDR1 LNHDA, CDR2 SQIVND (reference sequence). The CDR3 consists of 15 residues. The CDR3 sequence: CASSIGTLEHNEQFF. CDR3 sequence (DNA): TGTGCCAGTAGTATTGGTACTTTAGAACACAATGAGCAGTTCTTC.

The sample holds many counts of this clonotype. This chain uses TRBV12-3 or TRBV12-4 with TRBJ1-6; no clear D gene. V lost 3 bases to trimming and J lost 7 bases, with 13 bases between them. The CDR3 is made up of 15 amino acids. CDR3 sequence reads: CASSLGLYPNSPLHF. The DNA of the CDR3 is TGTGCCAGCAGTTTGGGTTTGTACCCCAATTCACCCCTCCACTTT.

This rearrangement joins TRBV6-1 to TRBJ2-5, with D perhaps TRBD2 (7 bases). The CDR3 is made up of 15 amino acids. Germline CDR1 and CDR2: MNHNS and SASEGT. V lost 6 bases and J lost 5, with 19 bases in between. CDR3 sequence: CASSPPSGGGETQYF. In DNA, the CDR3 is TGTGCCAGCAGCCCACCGTCGGGGGGCGGCGAGACCCAGTACTTC.

The V and J genes are TRBV20-1 and TRBJ2-7, with D perhaps matching TRBD2 (5 bases). V lost 3 bases and J lost 1, with 13 bases in between. CDR3 length: 14 amino acids. CDR1 and CDR2 from the germline V gene are DFQATT and SNEGSKA (reference sequence). The DNA of the CDR3 is TGCAGTGCTAGTAATAGGCTAGCTTCCTACGAGCAGTACTTC. Translating it yields CSASNRLASYEQYF.

This clonotype showed up just a few times. The chain couples TRBV19 to TRBJ1-5; 8 nucleotides align to TRBD1. This CDR3 is built from 17 residues. V dropped 4 bases and J dropped 4; count of bases not matched to a gene: 12. Germline CDR1 reads LNHDA; CDR2 reads SQIVND (reference sequence). The CDR3 DNA is TGTGCCAGTAGTACCCCCCCCATGGACAGGGAAAATCAGCCCCAGCATTTT. Translating gives CASSTPPMDRENQPQHF.

The count of this clonotype is one. V is TRBV5-8 and J is TRBJ2-7; 12 bases align to TRBD2. CDR1 and CDR2 (germline): SGHTS, YDEGEE. Trimming cost V 0 bases and J 5 bases; bases outside gene matches: 3. This CDR3 has 15 amino acids. The CDR3 sequence is CASSLASGRANEQYF. The CDR3 nucleotides are TGTGCCAGCAGCTTGGCTAGCGGGAGGGCCAACGAGCAGTACTTC.

This clonotype was counted between two and nine times. The rearrangement links TRBV28 to TRBJ1-4; D is ambiguous. From germline, CDR1 is MDHEN and CDR2 SYDVKM. This CDR3 has 14 amino acids. The V gene lost 3 bases and the J gene lost 8 bases, with 13 bases spanning the gap. The CDR3 region has the DNA TGTGCCAGCAGTTTGACCACCGTAGGAGAAAAACTGTTTTTT. Residues: CASSLTTVGEKLFF.

The chain has TRBV28 and TRBJ1-4, with a tentative D call TRBD1 (6 bases). The CDR3 spans 15 residues. Germline loops: CDR1 MDHEN, CDR2 SYDVKM. The V and J ends lost 4 bases and 6 bases respectively, with 15 bases between them. This CDR3 reads CASSSYQGLYEKLFF. DNA of the CDR3: TGTGCCAGCAGTTCATACCAGGGGTTGTATGAAAAACTGTTTTTT.

The rearrangement links TRBV7-9 to TRBJ1-1; D is undetermined. This CDR3 spans 13 amino acids. The V gene lost 4 bases and the J gene lost 7 bases, with 13 bases spanning the gap. The germline CDR1 and CDR2 sequences are SEHNR and FQNEAQ (reference sequence). CDR3 sequence (DNA): TGTGCCAGCAGCTCAAGAAGCAGCCTTGAAGCTTTCTTT. Its protein product is CASSSRSSLEAFF.

Ten or more counts support this clonotype. The chain couples TRBV20-1 to TRBJ2-5; possible D gene TRBD1, 6 bases. V was shortened by 0 bases and J by 4 bases, with 6 bases between the two germline ends. CDR3 length equals 12 residues. Looked up from germline, CDR1 is DFQATT and CDR2 is SNEGSKA (reference sequence). The DNA of the CDR3 is TGCAGTGCTAGAGACAGGGGAGAGACCCAGTACTTC. Its protein is CSARDRGETQYF.

This clonotype has a count of ten or more. This chain joins TRBV12-3 or TRBV12-4 and TRBJ2-5; possibly TRBD2 for D (5 bases). V lost 2 bases, J lost 5 bases, and 12 bases lay in between. This CDR3 comprises 14 residues. CDR3 DNA sequence: TGTGCCAGCAGTTTATCGGGGTTGGACGAGACCCAGTACTTC. Protein: CASSLSGLDETQYF.

The rearrangement uses TRBV5-1 and TRBJ1-1; D call uncertain. The V gene's germline CDR1 is SGHRS and CDR2 YFSETQ. Trimming pared 0 bases from V and 7 bases from J, leaving 7 bases between. The CDR3 contains 12 residues. In DNA form, the CDR3 reads TGCGCCAGCAGCTTGGGCAGCTTTGAAGCTTTCTTT. It translates to CASSLGSFEAFF.

The chain recombines TRBV7-6 with TRBJ1-6; D is unresolved. The CDR3 extends over 15 amino acids. CDR1 and CDR2 (germline): SGHVS, FNYEAQ. The V gene lost 0 bases and the J gene lost 8 bases, with 11 bases spanning the gap. This CDR3 is CASSLALSSHSPLHF. In DNA, the CDR3 is TGTGCCAGCAGCTTAGCCCTGAGCAGTCATTCACCCCTCCACTTT.

This clonotype was found a few times. The rearrangement uses TRBV24-1 and TRBJ1-2; possible D gene TRBD1, 5 bases. Germline CDR1 and CDR2: KGHDR and SFDVKD. This CDR3 contains 13 residues. V lost 3 bases to trimming and J lost 4 bases, with 8 bases between them. Written as DNA, the CDR3 is TGTGCCACCAGTGATGAGACAGCCTATGGCTACACCTTC. This gives the protein CATSDETAYGYTF.

The gene calls are TRBV10-2 and TRBJ2-2; perhaps TRBD2 as D (6 bases). V was pared by 3 bases and J by 0 bases, with 14 bases between. The CDR3 loop spans 17 amino acids. Per the germline V gene, CDR1 is WSHSY and CDR2 is SAAADI. In DNA form, the CDR3 reads TGCGCCAGCAGTGACCCGGGGGAAGGACCGAACACCGGGGAGCTGTTTTTT. It specifies CASSDPGEGPNTGELFF.

The chain joins TRBV28 to TRBJ2-2; 10 bases are shared with TRBD1. CDR1 is MDHEN, CDR2 SYDVKM, per germline. This CDR3 is built from 15 residues. Trimming at V came to 2 bases and at J to 4 bases, leaving 1 base not matched to a gene. CDR3 nucleotides: TGTGCCAGCAGTTTAGGGACAGGGGTCACCGGGGAGCTGTTTTTT. This codes for CASSLGTGVTGELFF.

Many counts were recorded for this clonotype. The rearrangement uses TRBV11-2 and TRBJ2-2; D is possibly TRBD2 (5 bases). V dropped 5 bases and J dropped 1 base, with 8 bases sitting between them. CDR1 and CDR2 from the germline V gene are SGHAT and FQNNGV. The CDR3 covers 14 residues. The CDR3 region is CASSVGGNTGELFF. The CDR3 region has the DNA TGTGCCAGCAGCGTCGGAGGGAACACCGGGGAGCTGTTTTTT.

This clonotype was recorded at least ten times. This chain uses TRBV27 with TRBJ2-2, with D possibly being TRBD2 (7 bases). Germline lookup yields CDR1 MNHEY and CDR2 SMNVEV (reference sequence). This CDR3 comprises 17 residues. Trimming shortened V by 5 bases and J by 0 bases, and 16 bases separated the two germline ends. The CDR3 spells CASSPRGGTTNTGELFF. Written as DNA, the CDR3 is TGTGCCAGCAGTCCTCGGGGAGGGACAACGAACACCGGGGAGCTGTTTTTT.

V is TRBV9 and J is TRBJ2-2, with unresolved D. The CDR3 is made up of 18 amino acids. Trimming took off 2 bases at V and 6 bases at J, with 23 bases between the two ends. Germline CDR1 and CDR2: SGDLS and YYNGEE. In DNA, the CDR3 is TGTGCCAGCAGCGTGGAGCCTGTAGGGCTAGTTGGGGCCGGGGAGCTGTTTTTT. Protein sequence: CASSVEPVGLVGAGELFF.